A selection of T cell receptor beta chains follows, all from one sample in a study of long-term antiretroviral therapy in people with HIV. The protocol was immunoSEQ multiplex PCR, while the TCRdb copy is restricted to in-frame clones and leaves out a portion. This sample has about 34,000 clones, with roughly 80% found just once. Sequenced material: unsorted PBMCs, taken 1.9 years after starting antiretroviral therapy. The receptors stem from a man between 18 and 29 years old with HIV. The CDR3 runs from the conserved cysteine through the conserved F or W. D genes are given only for firm matches.

>13|TRBV28|TRBD2
CASSFRGAGELFF
>12|TRBV2|.
CASSNTGDTQYF
>13|TRBV19|.
CASSITGDQPQHF
>17|TRBV2|.
CASSDPLAGAAGYGYTF
>17|TRBV4-2|TRBD2
CASSQVDGGAKSYEQYF
>17|TRBV2|.
CASSGVGARWGNQPQHF
>11|TRBV11-3|.
CASSFGTEQFF
>13|TRBV25-1|.
CATEGHSPETQYF
>13|TRBV29-1|TRBD1
CSVVQGDTDTQYF
>18|TRBV19|.
CASSNVTGWQNVYQPQHF
>14|TRBV11-2|.
CASSLGFSFYEQYF
>14|TRBV11-2|.
CASSPGWQQETQYF
>15|TRBV6-1|.
CASSEAPTGYQPQHF
>15|TRBV9|TRBD1
CASSVAPTGKETQYF
>16|TRBV7-9|TRBD2
CASSLFSGGEYNEQFF
>14|TRBV6-5|.
CASSETTGNYGYTF
>14|TRBV11-3|TRBD1
CASSWDRATGELFF
>17|TRBV27|.
CASSLSRVGSYNSPLHF
>16|TRBV5-1|.
CASSKIDSSNQETQYF
>14|TRBV7-2|.
CASSWQGAKKGYTF
>12|TRBV30|.
CAWSVNQGRNTF
>10|TRBV10-2|.
CASRGPEAFF
>15|TRBV7-9|.
CASSPHRLDSYEQYF
>14|TRBV6-5|.
CASSYGRFNEKLFF
>15|TRBV9|.
CASSVALASTDTQYF
>18|TRBV19|TRBD2
CASSIGLAGGPNTGELFF
>15|TRBV2|TRBD2
CASRRRAGGNDTQYF
>16|TRBV14|.
CASSQVGGHGYSPLHF
>13|TRBV28|.
CASSLNGADTQYF
>15|TRBV5-4|TRBD1
CASSLTGESGEKLFF
>14|TRBV4-2|.
CASSQDTGYQPQHF
>15|TRBV18|.
CASSPGPSGDYGYTF
>16|TRBV2|TRBD2
CARNSGGPRRTDTQYF